A single sample is the source of the 32 T cell receptor beta chains below, sequenced in a study of PD-1 blockade in mismatch repair-deficient tumors (dated by TCRdb to about 2017). Library method: the immunoSEQ multiplex PCR assay. TCRdb obtained this table from immuneACCESS and retained in-frame rearrangements with V and J assigned. These tables miss some clones; where compared with another copy, unresolved V genes account for less than half of the shortfall, and the remainder is unexplained. The sample table records under 50,000 clones; more than 65% of these occur just once. The ten largest clones capture 2.5% to 4% of the sample. The time point label corresponds to: peripheral blood before pembrolizumab. The starting material was PBMCs, obtained before pembrolizumab treatment. These receptors all come from an adult with mismatch repair-deficient cancer.

J is TRBJ1-1 and V is TRBV27; no firm D call. Trimming cost V 5 bases and J 4 bases, with 11 bases left between them. There are 13 residues in the CDR3. The germline V gene encodes CDR1 MNHEY and CDR2 SMNVEV (reference sequence). The CDR3 sequence: CASSATLGTEAFF. CDR3 sequence (DNA): TGTGCCAGCAGTGCGACGTTGGGCACTGAAGCTTTCTTT.

The chain combines TRBV18 with TRBJ1-1; D may be TRBD1 (5 bases). CDR3 length equals 13 residues. Germline V gene data show CDR1 as KGHSH and CDR2 as LQKENI. The V gene lost 0 bases and the J gene lost 7 bases, with 9 bases spanning the gap. The CDR3 nucleotides read TGTGCCAGCTCACCACCCGGACAAATTGAAGCTTTCTTT. It translates to CASSPPGQIEAFF.

This clone has more than one count but fewer than ten. The chain recombines TRBV13 with TRBJ2-3, with D possibly called TRBD1 or TRBD2 (5 bases each). Germline V gene lookup returns CDR1 PRHDT and CDR2 FYEKMQ (reference sequence). The CDR3 contains 15 residues. V lost 3 bases to trimming and J lost 4 bases, with 14 bases between them. The CDR3 region has the DNA TGTGCCAGCAGCTTTGAGGGGCGCAGTCCAGATACGCAGTATTTT. It codes for CASSFEGRSPDTQYF.

By sample share, this clone is medium-sized. The rearrangement uses TRBV21-1 and TRBJ2-6; the table calls TRBD2, which could not be checked here. TRBV21-1 represents a pseudogene. The CDR3 extends over 16 amino acids. CDR3 DNA sequence: TGTGCCAGCAAACCACTAGCTCGAACTGGGGCCAACGTCCTGACTTTC. Translation gives CASKPLARTGANVLTF.

J is TRBJ1-5 and V is TRBV29-1; 7 positions agree with TRBD1. Germline V gives CDR1 SQVTM, CDR2 ANQGSEA. This CDR3 has 15 residues. J lost 5 bases, V lost 6 bases, and 13 bases had no gene match. CDR3 loop: CSVRTQGVGHQPQHF. CDR3 bases: TGCAGCGTACGTACCCAGGGGGTGGGCCATCAGCCCCAGCATTTT.

The chain links TRBV5-1 to TRBJ2-1; 12 nucleotides line up with TRBD2. V was pared by 0 bases and J by 4 bases, with 2 bases of the junction left unmatched. The CDR3 has 16 residues. Looked up from germline, CDR1 is SGHRS and CDR2 is YFSETQ. This CDR3 reads CASSLGLAGGYNEQFF. The CDR3 DNA reads TGCGCCAGCAGCTTGGGCCTAGCGGGAGGGTACAATGAGCAGTTCTTC.

The table lists this clone with a count of one. V gene TRBV4-1 combines with J gene TRBJ2-7; 9 nucleotides agree with TRBD1. There are 14 residues in the CDR3. V was clipped by 3 bases and J by 4 bases; unmatched bases: 4. The germline V gene encodes CDR1 MGHRA and CDR2 YSYEKL. CDR3 loop: CASSQGTGRYEQYF. The CDR3 DNA follows: TGCGCCAGCAGCCAGGGGACAGGGAGGTACGAGCAGTACTTC.

Remarks on this clone: The same CDR3 is also encoded by other DNA sequences in this sample. The chain has TRBV18 and TRBJ2-1, with 8 bases lining up with TRBD1. Trimming took 6 bases from V and 1 from J; bases not matched to a gene: 8. Per the germline V gene, CDR1 is KGHSH and CDR2 is LQKENI. The CDR3 has 16 amino acids. The CDR3 nucleotides are TGTGCCAGCTCGCCATACGGGACAGGTTCCTACAATGAGCAGTTCTTC. As protein: CASSPYGTGSYNEQFF. Complete variable domain (other parts from reference TRBV18 and TRBJ2-1): NAGVMQNPRHLVRRRGQEARLRCSPMKGHSHVYWYRQLPEEGLKFMVYLQKENIIDESGMPKERFSAEFPKEGPSILRIQQVVRGDSAAYFCASSPYGTGSYNEQFFGPGTRLTVL.

This clone has more than one count but fewer than ten. This chain links TRBV2 with TRBJ1-5; no firm D call. CDR1 is SNHLY and CDR2 is FYNNEI in the germline V gene. V dropped 1 base and J dropped 5 bases, with 9 bases sitting between them. The CDR3 consists of 14 residues. The CDR3, as DNA: TGTGCCAGCAGTGAAGAACGGGGATATCAGCCCCAGCATTTT. This gives the protein CASSEERGYQPQHF. The full variable domain, in which reference TRBV2 and TRBJ1-5 provide the parts outside the CDR3, is EPEVTQTPSHQVTQMGQEVILRCVPISNHLYFYWYRQILGQKVEFLVSFYNNEISEKSEIFDDQFSVERPDGSNFTLKIRSTKLEDSAMYFCASSEERGYQPQHFGDGTRLSIL.

This rearrangement joins TRBV30 to TRBJ1-4; TRBD1 is a possible D gene (6 bases). Deletions cut 0 bases from V and 8 bases from J, with 16 bases between. The CDR3 has 15 amino acids. From germline, CDR1 is GTSNPN and CDR2 SVGIG (reference sequence). CDR3 loop: CAWSVLGGAGEKLFF. The CDR3 DNA is TGTGCCTGGAGTGTACTGGGGGGCGCGGGAGAAAAACTGTTTTTT.

The V and J genes are TRBV4-1 and TRBJ2-3, with 10 bases identical to TRBD1. The J segment lost 9 bases and the V segment lost 0 bases, leaving 9 bases of the junction unmatched. The CDR3 loop spans 16 amino acids. The germline CDR1 and CDR2 sequences are MGHRA and YSYEKL. The CDR3 region is CASSQDRGQGLDTQYF. As DNA, the CDR3 is TGCGCCAGCAGCCAAGATAGGGGACAGGGGTTAGACACGCAGTATTTT.

This chain uses TRBV19 with TRBJ2-1; 11 bases fit TRBD2. Germline values: CDR1 LNHDA, CDR2 SQIVND (reference sequence). V shed 4 bases and J 7 bases; nucleotides not matched to a gene: 9. The CDR3 has 16 residues. The CDR3 DNA reads TGTGCCAGTAGTACCCGACTAGCGGGAAGGAAAAATGAGCAGTTCTTC. This translates into CASSTRLAGRKNEQFF.

The CDR3 region has the DNA TGTGCCAGCAGCTTGCAGGCGGGATACTATGGCTACACCTTC. Translation: CASSLQAGYYGYTF. The genes are TRBV5-8 and TRBJ1-2, with unresolved D. The germline V gene encodes CDR1 SGHTS and CDR2 YDEGEE. There are 14 residues in the CDR3. V lost 1 base and J lost 3, with 10 bases in between.

This clone was picked up a small number of times. This chain connects TRBV6-6 to TRBJ1-2; tentative D call: TRBD1 (6 bases). Germline V gives CDR1 MNHNY, CDR2 SVGAGI (reference sequence). V gave up 7 bases and J gave up 1 base, with 10 bases separating them. This CDR3 comprises 13 residues. The CDR3 is CASTPGVNYGYTF. CDR3 sequence (DNA): TGTGCCAGCACCCCAGGGGTTAACTATGGCTACACCTTC.

This chain links TRBV30 with TRBJ2-5; D is unresolved. The V end lost 0 bases, the J end lost 1 base, and 3 bases lay between the germline ends. CDR3 length equals 12 residues. Per germline, CDR1 GTSNPN and CDR2 SVGIG (reference sequence). The CDR3 reads CAWSVGQETQYF. The CDR3 DNA reads as TGTGCCTGGAGTGTAGGCCAAGAGACCCAGTACTTC.

This clone was seen a handful of times. The J gene is TRBJ2-1, the V gene TRBV4-3, with D possibly being TRBD2 (5 bases). Per germline, CDR1 LGHNA and CDR2 YSLEER. The V gene lost 3 bases and the J gene lost 10 bases, with 10 bases spanning the gap. CDR3 length: 12 amino acids. CDR3 region: CASSHAGGEQFF. CDR3 nucleotide sequence: TGCGCCAGCAGCCACGCCGGCGGGGAGCAGTTCTTC.

This clone was detected only once. The chain combines TRBV5-6 with TRBJ2-1; no definite D call. Germline V CDR1 and CDR2: SGHDT, YYEEEE. V was pared by 0 bases and J by 3 bases, with 7 bases between. The CDR3 has 14 amino acids. The CDR3 is CASSLGVSYNEQFF. CDR3 DNA: TGTGCCAGCAGCTTGGGGGTTAGCTACAATGAGCAGTTCTTC. The whole variable domain, filled in from reference TRBV5-6 and TRBJ2-1, reads DAGVTQSPTHLIKTRGQQVTLRCSPKSGHDTVSWYQQALGQGPQFIFQYYEEEERQRGNFPDRFSGHQFPNYSSELNVNALLLGDSALYLCASSLGVSYNEQFFGPGTRLTVL.

The chain uses TRBV11-3 and TRBJ2-3; 8 positions match TRBD2. Germline V lookup: CDR1 SGHNT, CDR2 YENEEA. The junction had 5 bases not matched to a gene; V was cut back by 2 bases and J by 1 base. The CDR3 contains 16 residues. The CDR3 loop reads CASSLKAGVGTDTQYF. CDR3 DNA: TGTGCCAGCAGCTTAAAAGCGGGAGTCGGCACAGATACGCAGTATTTT.

The rearrangement uses TRBV30 and TRBJ1-1; D not resolved. Trimming shortened V by 0 bases and J by 2 bases, and 16 bases separated the two germline ends. The CDR3 spans 16 residues. Germline CDR1 and CDR2: GTSNPN and SVGIG (reference sequence). CDR3: CAWSVTDGRINTEAFF. CDR3 bases: TGTGCCTGGAGTGTTACAGACGGACGAATAAACACTGAAGCTTTCTTT. The full variable domain, rest sourced from reference TRBV30 and TRBJ1-1, is SQTIHQWPATLVQPVGSPLSLECTVEGTSNPNLYWYRQAAGRGLQLLFYSVGIGQISSEVPQNLSASRPQDRQFILSSKKLLLSDSGFYLCAWSVTDGRINTEAFFGQGTRLTVV.

V usage is TRBV7-2 and J usage is TRBJ2-1, with TRBD2 matching over 9 bases. Germline loops: CDR1 SGHTA, CDR2 FQGNSA. The CDR3 spans 17 residues. Trimming at V came to 1 base and at J to 0 bases, leaving 4 bases not matched to a gene. The chain's CDR3 is CASSLERLAASYNEQFF. In DNA form, the CDR3 reads TGTGCCAGCAGCTTAGAACGACTAGCGGCCTCCTACAATGAGCAGTTCTTC.

This sequence joins TRBV10-2 and TRBJ1-1, with a tentative D call TRBD1 (6 bases). This CDR3 is 13 amino acids long. Per the germline V gene, CDR1 is WSHSY and CDR2 is SAAADI. V lost 6 bases, J lost 5 bases, and 13 bases lay in between. The CDR3 bases are TGCGCCAGCAGCAAAGAGGGGGGGACTGAAGCTTTCTTT. This gives the protein CASSKEGGTEAFF.

Regarding this clone: The same CDR3 can be traced to other DNA sequences in this sample. V and J are TRBV4-1 and TRBJ2-1; D is ambiguous. V was shortened by 0 bases and J by 2 bases, with 2 bases between the two germline ends. This CDR3 is 13 amino acids long. Germline V gene sequence: CDR1 MGHRA, CDR2 YSYEKL. Written as DNA, the CDR3 is TGCGCCAGCAGCCAAGACCCCTACAATGAGCAGTTCTTC. This sequence encodes CASSQDPYNEQFF.

The chain employs TRBV5-4 and TRBJ1-1; D unresolved. Trimming removed 0 bases at V and 1 base at J, with 4 bases between. CDR3 length equals 13 residues. Germline V gene sequence: CDR1 SGHNT, CDR2 YYREEE (reference sequence). This CDR3 reads CASSLDQNTEAFF. For the CDR3, the DNA is TGTGCCAGCAGCTTGGACCAGAACACTGAAGCTTTCTTT.

The chain combines TRBV27 with TRBJ2-3; the match to TRBD2 covers 10 bases. There are 14 residues in the CDR3. With 3 bases clipped from V and 10 bases from J, the junction kept 7 bases outside the gene matches. Germline-derived CDR1 and CDR2 are MNHEY and SMNVEV (reference sequence). The CDR3 region has the DNA TGTGCCAGCAGTTTCGCGGCGAGCGGGAGGGCGCAGTATTTT. Translated, it gives CASSFAASGRAQYF.

This clone was seen only once. V usage is TRBV7-9 and J usage is TRBJ2-5; D call uncertain. Germline values: CDR1 SEHNR, CDR2 FQNEAQ (reference sequence). The CDR3 runs 15 residues. V lost 1 base and J 0 bases, leaving 9 bases between the germline ends. The DNA of the CDR3 is TGTGCCAGCAGCTTAGTTCTGGCTGACCAAGAGACCCAGTACTTC. Translating gives CASSLVLADQETQYF.

V is TRBV29-1 and J is TRBJ2-7, with D possibly called TRBD1 or TRBD2 (5 bases each). Per the germline V gene, CDR1 is SQVTM and CDR2 is ANQGSEA. The CDR3 is made up of 14 amino acids. Deletions cut 6 bases from V and 4 bases from J, with 19 bases between. In nucleotides, the CDR3 is TGCAGCGTCGTTACCGGGACGGGGAATTACGAGCAGTACTTC. This encodes CSVVTGTGNYEQYF.

The chain employs TRBV6-6 and TRBJ2-7, with D maybe TRBD1 (6 bases). CDR1 is MNHNY, CDR2 SVGAGI, per germline (reference sequence). V lost 5 bases and J 2 bases, leaving 10 bases between the germline ends. The CDR3 spans 13 residues. The CDR3 DNA sequence: TGTGCCAGCAGTGCAACAGGGACCTACGAGCAGTACTTC. Translated: CASSATGTYEQYF.

The chain joins TRBV6-6 to TRBJ1-5; TRBD1 is a possible D gene (5 bases). Trimming removed 6 bases from V and 4 bases from J, with 10 bases in between. In germline, CDR1 is MNHNY, CDR2 SVGAGI (reference sequence). The CDR3 loop spans 13 amino acids. The CDR3 DNA reads as TGTGCCAGCAGACCGGGACCAAATCAGCCCCAGCATTTT. Its protein is CASRPGPNQPQHF.

The chain has TRBV9 and TRBJ2-1, with TRBD2 matching over 13 bases. V trimming: 3 bases; J trimming: 15 bases; junction bases outside the gene matches: 12. The CDR3 is made up of 15 amino acids. CDR1 and CDR2 from the germline V gene are SGDLS and YYNGEE. The CDR3 DNA reads TGTGCCAGCAGCGAATCCGGGACTAGCGGGAATCTGGGGTTCTTC. This gives the protein CASSESGTSGNLGFF.

V gene TRBV15 combines with J gene TRBJ1-5, with a tentative D call TRBD1 (6 bases). The CDR3 is 15 residues long. Germline V gene lookup returns CDR1 LNHNV and CDR2 YYDKDF (reference sequence). The V and J ends lost 8 bases and 2 bases respectively, with 16 bases between them. This chain's CDR3 is CATSRGGYGNQPQHF. CDR3 in DNA: TGTGCCACCTCTCGGGGGGGCTATGGCAATCAGCCCCAGCATTTT. Using reference TRBV15 and TRBJ1-5 for the parts outside the CDR3, the full variable domain is DAMVIQNPRYQVTQFGKPVTLSCSQTLNHNVMYWYQQKSSQAPKLLFHYYDKDFNNEADTPDNFQSRRPNTSFCFLDIRSPGLGDTAMYLCATSRGGYGNQPQHFGDGTRLSIL.

The rearrangement links TRBV9 to TRBJ1-4; TRBD1 aligns across 7 bases. Losses at the gene ends were 5 bases for V and 1 base for J; bases not matched to a gene: 2. Looked up from germline, CDR1 is SGDLS and CDR2 is YYNGEE. This CDR3 comprises 14 residues. The CDR3 DNA is TGTGCCAGCAGTGCAGGGGGAACTAATGAAAAACTGTTTTTT. The encoded protein is CASSAGGTNEKLFF.

This clone showed up just once. The chain links TRBV9 to TRBJ1-2, with TRBD1 identical over 10 bases. CDR3 length equals 16 residues. Germline loops: CDR1 SGDLS, CDR2 YYNGEE. V gave up 4 bases and J gave up 4 bases; unmatched junction bases: 10. The CDR3 sequence is CASSPDAGQGFYGYTF. For the CDR3, the DNA is TGTGCCAGCAGCCCTGATGCGGGACAGGGGTTCTATGGCTACACCTTC.